A single sample is the source of the 29 T cell receptor beta chains below, sequenced in a study of blood T cells in healthy people across ages. A second PCR, run for 7 to 11 cycles, used a sample-barcoded 5' primer plus a J-beta primer mix. In TCRdb, the 5' RACE reads were re-called with MiXCR into one record per CDR3 protein. The data hold some 1.5 million distinct CDR3 sequences, with 28% observed a single time. The sample comprised blood. The receptors here all came from a woman aged 25 to 39 in good health.

This clonotype was seen a handful of times. The junction departs from germline at one end; a sequencing error may be responsible. The chain has TRBV7-9 and TRBJ2-4; no firm D call. The CDR3 runs 17 residues. Germline assignment: CDR1 SEHNR and CDR2 FQNEAQ (reference sequence). CDR3 DNA sequence: TGTTCCAGCACCCAAATTGGTGGCCCACTAGCCAAAAACATTCAGTACTTC. Protein product: CSSTQIGGPLAKNIQYF.

This sequence joins TRBV6-5 and TRBJ1-4, with 8 bases fitting TRBD1. V was pared by 6 bases and J by 3 bases, with 6 bases of the junction left unmatched. The CDR3 consists of 15 residues. Germline V gives CDR1 MNHEY, CDR2 SVGAGI. The CDR3 spells CASRKGQGANEKLFF. As DNA, the CDR3 is TGTGCCAGCAGGAAAGGACAGGGCGCTAATGAAAAACTGTTTTTT.

V is TRBV6-5 and J is TRBJ2-3; 9 bases are a match to TRBD2. J was trimmed by 4 bases and V by 0 bases; bases with no gene match: 5. The CDR3 consists of 16 residues. CDR1 MNHEY and CDR2 SVGAGI come from the germline V gene. The CDR3: CASSYSSSGTPDTQYF. CDR3 sequence (DNA): TGTGCCAGCAGTTACTCGTCTAGCGGGACCCCAGATACGCAGTATTTT.

This clonotype turned up a few times. The chain combines TRBV9 with TRBJ2-1; 9 nucleotides agree with TRBD2. Germline CDR1 and CDR2: SGDLS and YYNGEE. The ends lost 0 bases at V and 8 bases at J; junction bases unmatched: 12. CDR3 length: 17 residues. For the CDR3, the DNA is TGTGCCAGCAGCGTAGGTGATAGCGGGGGCTTATTAGATGAGCAGTTCTTC. Residues: CASSVGDSGGLLDEQFF. Based on the CDR3 plus reference TRBV9 and TRBJ2-1, the full variable domain is DSGVTQTPKHLITATGQRVTLRCSPRSGDLSVYWYQQSLDQGLQFLIQYYNGEERAKGNILERFSAQQFPDLHSELNLSSLELGDSALYFCASSVGDSGGLLDEQFFGPGTRLTVL.

This clonotype was detected many times. This chain uses TRBV29-1 with TRBJ2-1, with D maybe TRBD2 (6 bases). Germline V gives CDR1 SQVTM, CDR2 ANQGSEA. This CDR3 has 12 residues. V lost 2 bases to trimming and J lost 8 bases, with 10 bases between them. The CDR3 region is CSVERGIDEQFF. The CDR3 DNA is TGCAGCGTTGAACGGGGGATCGATGAGCAGTTCTTC.

The chain employs TRBV5-1 and TRBJ2-7, with a weak D call TRBD1 (5 bases). Trimming took 7 bases from V and 0 from J, leaving 17 bases between them. Germline V lookup: CDR1 SGHRS, CDR2 YFSETQ. CDR3 length: 15 amino acids. The CDR3: CASQVDRIPSYEQYF. The CDR3 region has the DNA TGCGCCAGCCAAGTCGACAGAATCCCCTCCTACGAGCAGTACTTC.

This clonotype was counted a single time. A much larger clone sits a single nucleotide away, making a read error possible. The chain combines TRBV10-3 with TRBJ2-1; D gene unclear. The CDR3 contains 16 residues. CDR1 and CDR2 (germline): ENHRY, SYGVKD. The CDR3 region has the DNA TGTGCCATCAGTGAGTCGGCACCCGGCTCCTACAATGAGCAGTGCTTC. Amino acids: CAISESAPGSYNEQCF.

The rearrangement links TRBV7-9 to TRBJ2-1; D is unresolved. The CDR3 loop spans 12 amino acids. Germline V gives CDR1 SEHNR, CDR2 FQNEAQ (reference sequence). V lost 1 base, J lost 10 bases, and 8 bases lay in between. As DNA, the CDR3 is TGTGCCAGCAGCTTAGGTGCCGCGGAGCAGTTCTTC. Translated: CASSLGAAEQFF.

V usage is TRBV25-1 and J usage is TRBJ1-6; TRBD1 aligns across 9 bases. V trimming: 5 bases; J trimming: 10 bases; junction bases outside the gene matches: 9. The CDR3 runs 15 residues. From germline, CDR1 is MGHDK and CDR2 SYGVNS. The CDR3 is CASSPRTGEHSPLHF. The CDR3, as DNA: TGTGCCAGCAGTCCCCGGACAGGGGAGCACTCACCCCTCCACTTT.

The CDR3, as DNA: TGTGCCAGCAGTCCGGAATGGGGTGACACTGAAGCTTTCTTT. The encoded protein is CASSPEWGDTEAFF. The chain combines TRBV2 with TRBJ1-1; D is ambiguous. The CDR3 runs to 14 residues. V lost 5 bases and J 3 bases, leaving 13 bases between the germline ends. Germline assignment: CDR1 SNHLY and CDR2 FYNNEI.

The rearrangement joins TRBV19 to TRBJ1-6; no firm D call. The V gene's germline CDR1 is LNHDA and CDR2 SQIVND (reference sequence). V was pared by 7 bases and J by 8 bases, with 12 bases between. The CDR3 extends over 13 amino acids. CDR3 sequence: CASKAAMDSPLHF. CDR3 DNA: TGTGCCAGTAAGGCAGCGATGGATTCACCCCTCCACTTT.

The chain combines TRBV3-1 with TRBJ1-2, with D uncertain. Germline lookup yields CDR1 LGHDT and CDR2 YNNKEL (reference sequence). Deletions cut 1 base from V and 5 bases from J, with 17 bases between. The CDR3 is made up of 16 amino acids. The CDR3 here is CASSQVPGNQGYGYTF. In DNA, the CDR3 is TGTGCCAGCAGCCAAGTTCCCGGCAACCAAGGGTATGGCTACACCTTC. The whole variable domain, remainder taken from reference TRBV3-1 and TRBJ1-2, is DTAVSQTPKYLVTQMGNDKSIKCEQNLGHDTMYWYKQDSKKFLKIMFSYNNKELIINETVPNRFSPKSPDKAHLNLHINSLELGDSAVYFCASSQVPGNQGYGYTFGSGTRLTVV.

The table lists this clonotype with many counts. The chain employs TRBV6-1 and TRBJ2-5; D unclear. Trimming left V 9 bases short and J 5 bases short, with 13 bases between. Germline V gene sequence: CDR1 MNHNS, CDR2 SASEGT. This CDR3 comprises 12 residues. The CDR3 DNA reads as TGTGCCAGTTCCCTGACGTGGGAGACCCAGTACTTC. Translated: CASSLTWETQYF.

In this sample, this clonotype turned up many times. The J gene is TRBJ2-5, the V gene TRBV20-1; 7 bases agree with TRBD2. Trimming cost V 1 base and J 5 bases; bases outside gene matches: 10. The CDR3 is 15 residues long. CDR1 and CDR2 (germline): DFQATT, SNEGSKA (reference sequence). The DNA of the CDR3 is TGCAGTGCTAGAGTTGATGGCGGGGGACGGGAGACCCAGTACTTC. Its protein is CSARVDGGGRETQYF.

This clonotype was seen only a few times. The V call is TRBV6-5, the J call TRBJ2-5; TRBD2 is a possible D gene (5 bases). The tail of the sequence fits TRBJ2-7 better, so the J call may be wrong. The germline V gene has CDR1 MNHEY and CDR2 SVGAGI. This CDR3 has 13 residues. In DNA form, the CDR3 reads TGTGCCAGCAGTTACTCGACCGGGAACGAGCAGTACTTC. Its protein product is CASSYSTGNEQYF.

There are a few counts of this clonotype. V and J are TRBV30 and TRBJ2-7; TRBD2 matches at 8 bases. Per germline, CDR1 GTSNPN and CDR2 SVGIG (reference sequence). This CDR3 contains 15 residues. V trimming: 1 base; J trimming: 6 bases; junction bases outside the gene matches: 11. The CDR3, as DNA: TGTGCCTGGAGTGGACTAAGCGGGAGAACGGTCGAGCAGTACTTC. As protein: CAWSGLSGRTVEQYF.

A remark on this clonotype: A read error may produce the germline difference seen at one junction end. V and J are TRBV12-3 or TRBV12-4 and TRBJ2-3; the match to TRBD1 covers 7 bases. The CDR3 sequence is 12 residues long. This chain's CDR3 is CATGVGTDAQYF. The CDR3 bases are TGCGCCACCGGGGTAGGGACAGATGCGCAGTATTTT.

Here the CDR3 reads CASSLGGGRPQPQHF. The CDR3 DNA sequence: TGTGCCAGCAGTTTAGGGGGAGGGAGACCTCAGCCCCAGCATTTT. The chain links TRBV27 to TRBJ1-5, with TRBD1 as a possible D gene (5 bases). The CDR3 totals 15 residues. CDR1 is MNHEY and CDR2 is SMNVEV in the germline V gene (reference sequence). With 2 bases removed from V and 6 bases from J, the gap between germline ends came to 14 bases.

CDR3 loop: CASSPSGPPGETEAFF. CDR3 coding DNA: TGTGCCAGCAGTCCCTCGGGTCCCCCAGGGGAGACTGAAGCTTTCTTT. This sequence joins TRBV27 and TRBJ1-1, with a tentative D call TRBD1 (6 bases). The CDR3 has 16 residues. The V end lost 5 bases, the J end lost 5 bases, and 21 bases lay between the germline ends. Per germline, CDR1 MNHEY and CDR2 SMNVEV (reference sequence).

The CDR3 DNA reads TGTGCCAGCACCCGGACAGGGGTCAACGAGCAGTACTTC. Translating it yields CASTRTGVNEQYF. This chain uses TRBV6-1 with TRBJ2-7; 9 bases agree with TRBD1. The CDR3 totals 13 residues. CDR1 MNHNS and CDR2 SASEGT come from the germline V gene. V trimming: 7 bases; J trimming: 5 bases; junction bases outside the gene matches: 6.

The chain carries TRBV20-1 and TRBJ1-1; 8 bases line up with TRBD1. CDR3 length equals 15 residues. V gave up 3 bases and J gave up 1 base; unmatched junction bases: 7. Germline values: CDR1 DFQATT, CDR2 SNEGSKA (reference sequence). The CDR3 nucleotides read TGCAGTGCTAGTGCAGGGGGCGCCGAGAACACTGAAGCTTTCTTT. It encodes CSASAGGAENTEAFF.

The genes are TRBV24-1 and TRBJ2-1; D is possibly TRBD1 (6 bases). CDR1 and CDR2 (germline): KGHDR, SFDVKD. V was pared by 3 bases and J by 5 bases, with 7 bases between. The CDR3 loop spans 13 amino acids. The CDR3 nucleotides read TGTGCCACCAGTGATCCAGGGGACAATGAGCAGTTCTTC. Amino acid sequence: CATSDPGDNEQFF.

The chain couples TRBV9 to TRBJ1-4; maybe TRBD1 (6 bases). V was shortened by 3 bases and J by 0 bases, with 12 bases between the two germline ends. CDR1 and CDR2 (germline): SGDLS, YYNGEE. The CDR3 is 16 residues long. The CDR3 sequence is CASSAQGGATNEKLFF. The CDR3 region has the DNA TGTGCCAGCAGCGCACAGGGAGGTGCAACTAATGAAAAACTGTTTTTT.

The sample holds many counts of this clonotype. The CDR3: CATSDLKYNEQFF. CDR3 DNA sequence: TGTGCCACCAGTGACCTTAAATACAATGAGCAGTTCTTC. V is TRBV24-1 and J is TRBJ2-1; no reliable D call. V lost 4 bases and J lost 4, with 7 bases in between. The length of the CDR3 is 13 residues. Germline V gene lookup returns CDR1 KGHDR and CDR2 SFDVKD.

CDR3 sequence reads: CSVVTGNSPEQYF. The CDR3 region has the DNA TGCAGCGTTGTTACAGGGAATTCTCCCGAGCAGTACTTC. J is TRBJ2-7 and V is TRBV29-1, with D maybe TRBD1 (6 bases). This CDR3 contains 13 residues. Germline-derived CDR1 and CDR2 are SQVTM and ANQGSEA. V was pared by 4 bases and J by 6 bases, with 16 bases between.

On this clonotype: At one end, the junction sequence differs from germline, possibly due to a read error. The V and J genes are TRBV2 and TRBJ2-3; maybe TRBD1 (6 bases). The CDR3 is 13 residues long. Germline V CDR1 and CDR2: SNHLY, FYNNEI. Here the CDR3 DNA reads TGTTCCAGCAATTCAGGGGGCACAGATACGCAGTATTTT. This encodes CSSNSGGTDTQYF.

The chain combines TRBV6-5 with TRBJ1-2; D unclear. The CDR3 has 11 residues. Germline CDR1 is MNHEY and CDR2 is SVGAGI. Trimming left V 4 bases short and J 8 bases short, with 8 bases between. The CDR3 coding sequence is TGTGCCAGCAGTTCCACGGGGGGCTACACCTTC. It specifies CASSSTGGYTF.

This clonotype occurred many times. The J gene is TRBJ2-5, the V gene TRBV7-2; D perhaps matches TRBD1 (6 bases). CDR3 length equals 14 residues. Trimming left V 5 bases short and J 5 bases short, with 15 bases between. Germline CDR1 reads SGHTA; CDR2 reads FQGNSA. The CDR3 here is CASSVTGLTETQYF. Here the CDR3 DNA reads TGTGCCAGCAGCGTAACAGGGTTGACGGAGACCCAGTACTTC.

This clonotype was seen at least ten times. In DNA form, the CDR3 reads TGTGCCAGCAGCTCCCCCGTTTCCTACGAGCAGTACTTC. Translation gives CASSSPVSYEQYF. The chain employs TRBV7-2 and TRBJ2-7; D not resolved. CDR3 length: 13 amino acids. The germline CDR1 and CDR2 sequences are SGHTA and FQGNSA. Trimming removed 4 bases at V and 1 base at J, with 8 bases between.